This T cell receptor (beta chain) derives from a study of beta chain features in type 1 diabetes. Investigators reverse transcribed all isolated RNA, so they sequenced expressed TCRB transcripts. Sequencing used immunoSEQ multiplex PCR; TCRdb keeps in-frame clones, though not all of them. The sample shows around 44,000 clones, roughly 49% of them seen only once. The ends were cut back, 7 bases at V and 2 bases at J, with 8 bases in the middle. CDR3 length: 12 residues. Germline CDR1 MDHEN, CDR2 SYDVKM. This rearrangement joins TRBV28 to TRBJ1-2; unclear D gene. The source of this sequence is a young woman in good health. Source material: Tregs from blood. The CDR3 region is CASTVSNYGYTF. CDR3 bases: TGTGCCAGCACTGTATCGAACTATGGCTACACCTTC.